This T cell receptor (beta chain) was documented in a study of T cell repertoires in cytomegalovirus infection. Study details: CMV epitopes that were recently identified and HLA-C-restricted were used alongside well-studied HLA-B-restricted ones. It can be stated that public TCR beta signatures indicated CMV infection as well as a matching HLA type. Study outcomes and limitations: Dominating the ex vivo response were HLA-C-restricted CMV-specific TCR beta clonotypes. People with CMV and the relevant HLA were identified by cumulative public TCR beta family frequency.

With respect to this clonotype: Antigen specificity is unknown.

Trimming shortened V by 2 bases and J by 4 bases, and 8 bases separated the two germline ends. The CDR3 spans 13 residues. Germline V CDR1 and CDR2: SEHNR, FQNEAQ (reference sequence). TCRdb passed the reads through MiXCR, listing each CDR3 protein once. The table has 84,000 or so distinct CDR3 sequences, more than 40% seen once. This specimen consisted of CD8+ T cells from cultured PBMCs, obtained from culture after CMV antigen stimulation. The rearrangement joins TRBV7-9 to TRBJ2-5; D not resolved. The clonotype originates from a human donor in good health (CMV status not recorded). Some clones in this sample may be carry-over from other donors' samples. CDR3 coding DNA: TGTGCCAGCAGCTTAATCGAACGAGAGACCCAGTACTTC. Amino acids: CASSLIERETQYF.